Listed here are 4 T cell receptor beta chains from one sample, sequenced in a study of CD8+ T cells in alopecia areata. Reverse transcribed after extraction, RNA yielded cDNA as the sequencing template. The data were produced by immunoSEQ multiplex PCR, yet TCRdb's version contains in-frame clones alone and is incomplete. The sample holds under 200,000 clones, about two thirds seen once. The treatment was: oral pan-JAK inhibitor, 5-10 mg twice daily. Source: CD4+ T cells sorted from blood, taken at week 4, from a patient treated with tofacitinib. All receptors derive from a human donor with alopecia areata.

This clone was counted a few times. The chain joins TRBV29-1 to TRBJ2-7; 7 bases align to TRBD1. Germline values: CDR1 SQVTM, CDR2 ANQGSEA. Unmatched junction bases numbered 6, after V lost 4 bases and J lost 3 bases. The CDR3 covers 13 residues. CDR3 DNA sequence: TGCAGCGTTGGAGGACAGGCCCTCTACGAGCAGTACTTC. This translates into CSVGGQALYEQYF.

This rearrangement joins TRBV18 to TRBJ1-6; D gene ambiguous. The CDR3 has 13 residues. Trimming left V 5 bases short and J 5 bases short, with 7 bases between. The germline gives CDR1 KGHSH, CDR2 LQKENI. CDR3 DNA: TGTGCCAGCTCATCAAGGGATAATTCACCCCTCCACTTT. Translating it yields CASSSRDNSPLHF.

V gene TRBV7-2 combines with J gene TRBJ2-5; 7 bases align to TRBD2. The J segment lost 10 bases and the V segment lost 5 bases, leaving 13 bases of the junction unmatched. The CDR3 has 14 amino acids. The germline gives CDR1 SGHTA, CDR2 FQGNSA. This CDR3 is CASSAGRTPGGQYF. CDR3 DNA sequence: TGTGCCAGCAGCGCCGGACGGACCCCGGGGGGCCAGTACTTC.

The chain couples TRBV4-2 to TRBJ2-1; 10 nucleotides match TRBD2. Per the germline V gene, CDR1 is LGHNA and CDR2 is YNFKEQ. The CDR3 is 18 residues long. Germline trimming cut 1 base from V and 2 bases from J; bases unmatched to any gene: 8. The DNA for the CDR3 is TGTGCCAGCAGCCAAGCGGCTAGCGGGGGCGCAGCCTACAATGAGCAGTTCTTC. It is translated as CASSQAASGGAAYNEQFF.